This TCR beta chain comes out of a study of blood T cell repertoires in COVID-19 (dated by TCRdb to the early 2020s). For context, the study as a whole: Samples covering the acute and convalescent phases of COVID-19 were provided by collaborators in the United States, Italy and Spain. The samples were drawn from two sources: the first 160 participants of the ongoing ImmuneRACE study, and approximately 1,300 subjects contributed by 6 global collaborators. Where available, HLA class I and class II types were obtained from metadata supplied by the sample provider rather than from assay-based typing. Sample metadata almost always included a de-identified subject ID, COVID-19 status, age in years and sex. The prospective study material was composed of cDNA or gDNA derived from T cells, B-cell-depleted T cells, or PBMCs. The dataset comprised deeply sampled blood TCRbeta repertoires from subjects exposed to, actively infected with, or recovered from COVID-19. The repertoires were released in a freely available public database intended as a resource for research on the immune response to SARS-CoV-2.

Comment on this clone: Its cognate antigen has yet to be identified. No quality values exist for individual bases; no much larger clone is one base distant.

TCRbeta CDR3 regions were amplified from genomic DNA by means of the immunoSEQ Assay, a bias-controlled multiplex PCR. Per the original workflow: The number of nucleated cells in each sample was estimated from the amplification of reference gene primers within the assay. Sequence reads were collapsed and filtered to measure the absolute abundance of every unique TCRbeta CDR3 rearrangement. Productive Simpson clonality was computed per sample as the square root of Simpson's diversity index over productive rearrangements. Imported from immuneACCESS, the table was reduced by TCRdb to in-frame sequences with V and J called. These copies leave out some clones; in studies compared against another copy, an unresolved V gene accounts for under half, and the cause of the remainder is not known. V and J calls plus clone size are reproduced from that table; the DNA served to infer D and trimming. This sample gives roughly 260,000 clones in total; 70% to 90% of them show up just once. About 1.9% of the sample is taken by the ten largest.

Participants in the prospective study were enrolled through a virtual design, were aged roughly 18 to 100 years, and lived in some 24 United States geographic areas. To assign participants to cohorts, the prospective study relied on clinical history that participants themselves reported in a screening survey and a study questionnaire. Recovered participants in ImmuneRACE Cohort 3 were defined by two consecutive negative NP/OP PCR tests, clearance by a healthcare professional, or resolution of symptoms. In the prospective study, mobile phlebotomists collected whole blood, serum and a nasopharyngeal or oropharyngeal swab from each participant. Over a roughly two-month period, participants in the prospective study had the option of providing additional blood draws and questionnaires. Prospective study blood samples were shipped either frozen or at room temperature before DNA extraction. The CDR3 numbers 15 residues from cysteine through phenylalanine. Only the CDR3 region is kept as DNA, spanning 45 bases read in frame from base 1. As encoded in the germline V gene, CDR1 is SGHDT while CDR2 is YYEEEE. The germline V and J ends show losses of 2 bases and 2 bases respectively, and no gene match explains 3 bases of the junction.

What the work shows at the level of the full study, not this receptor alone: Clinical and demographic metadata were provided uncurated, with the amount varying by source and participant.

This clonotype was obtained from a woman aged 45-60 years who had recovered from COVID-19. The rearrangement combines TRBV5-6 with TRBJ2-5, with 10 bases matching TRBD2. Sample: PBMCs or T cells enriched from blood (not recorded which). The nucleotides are TGTGCCAGCAGCTTCGGACTAGCGGATCAAGAGACCCAGTACTTC. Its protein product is CASSFGLADQETQYF.